One and the same sample provided the 8 T cell receptor beta chains below, sequenced in a study of T cell repertoires in cytomegalovirus infection. For these receptors, no antigen is known. TCRdb processed the reads anew with MiXCR; each CDR3 protein has one entry. Of 300,000 to 400,000 distinct CDR3 sequences in the sample, 29% are singletons; the top ten hold 20%. The sequences come from cultured PBMCs, collected from culture after CMV antigen stimulation. Receptors were obtained from a human donor in good health (CMV status not recorded). Some clones in this sample may be carry-over from other donors' samples.

This rearrangement joins TRBV2 to TRBJ2-7, with 8 positions matching TRBD1. The CDR3 length is 13 residues. With 7 bases clipped from V and 3 bases from J, the junction kept 5 bases outside the gene matches. CDR1 and CDR2 from the germline V gene are SNHLY and FYNNEI. The CDR3 protein is CASIGQGHYEQYF. The CDR3 nucleotides read TGTGCCAGCATTGGACAGGGCCACTACGAGCAGTACTTC.

In nucleotides, the CDR3 is TGTGCCAGCAGCCCTGGACAGTTGGCCGGGGAGCTGTTTTTT. Its translation: CASSPGQLAGELFF. The V call is TRBV7-9, the J call TRBJ2-2, with D possibly TRBD1 on 6 matching bases. The CDR3 consists of 14 residues. The V end was cut by 5 bases, the J end by 6 bases, with 13 bases between. Germline assignment: CDR1 SEHNR and CDR2 FQNEAQ (reference sequence).

The chain is built from TRBV11-2 and TRBJ2-5; a weak D match, TRBD2 (5 bases). The CDR3 totals 14 residues. CDR1 and CDR2 (germline): SGHAT, FQNNGV. Deletions cut 5 bases from V and 9 bases from J, with 19 bases between. CDR3 sequence (DNA): TGTGCCAGCAGCCCACCGCGGGCTCCTGGGGCCCAGTACTTC. It encodes CASSPPRAPGAQYF.

This sequence joins TRBV25-1 and TRBJ2-5, with 8 bases matching TRBD2. Germline lookup yields CDR1 MGHDK and CDR2 SYGVNS. The junction had 1 base not matched to a gene; V was cut back by 1 base and J by 3 bases. The CDR3 length is 14 residues. Here the CDR3 reads CASSESGGKETQYF. In nucleotides, the CDR3 is TGTGCCAGCAGTGAATCGGGGGGGAAAGAGACCCAGTACTTC. The full variable domain, in which reference TRBV25-1 and TRBJ2-5 provide the parts outside the CDR3, is EADIYQTPRYLVIGTGKKITLECSQTMGHDKMYWYQQDPGMELHLIHYSYGVNSTEKGDLSSESTVSRIRTEHFPLTLESARPSHTSQYLCASSESGGKETQYFGPGTRLLVL.

The sample holds a few counts of this clonotype. This sequence joins TRBV18 and TRBJ1-3; 7 bases line up with TRBD1. The CDR3 consists of 15 residues. The V and J ends lost 2 bases and 0 bases, in that order; junction bases with no gene match: 1. Germline-derived CDR1 and CDR2 are KGHSH and LQKENI. The CDR3 DNA reads as TGTGCCAGCTCACCAGACAGGGTCTCTGGAAACACCATATATTTT. This codes for CASSPDRVSGNTIYF.

The chain recombines TRBV6-5 with TRBJ2-7; 7 positions agree with TRBD2. Germline CDR1 reads MNHEY; CDR2 reads SVGAGI. The CDR3 covers 16 residues. J lost 4 bases, V lost 8 bases, and 17 bases had no gene match. CDR3 nucleotides: TGTGCCAGCGTTCGAGCTGGGGGGGACCCCTATTACGAGCAGTACTTC. Translation gives CASVRAGGDPYYEQYF.

This clonotype was counted ten times or more. This chain connects TRBV9 to TRBJ2-3; 7 positions match TRBD1. The V gene end was trimmed by 4 bases and the J gene end by 3 bases; junction bases not matched to a gene: 8. Per the germline V gene, CDR1 is SGDLS and CDR2 is YYNGEE. The CDR3 is 15 amino acids. CDR3 sequence: CASSPRGSKTDTQYF. CDR3 DNA sequence: TGTGCCAGCAGCCCCAGGGGGAGTAAAACAGATACGCAGTATTTT.

This clonotype has only a few counts. The chain uses TRBV7-6 and TRBJ2-6; no reliable D call. This CDR3 has 15 amino acids. Germline lookup yields CDR1 SGHVS and CDR2 FNYEAQ. Trimming removed 5 bases at V and 0 bases at J, with 8 bases between. This chain's CDR3 is CASSPGASGANVLTF. The DNA of the CDR3 is TGTGCCAGCAGCCCAGGTGCCTCTGGGGCCAACGTCCTGACTTTC.